These T cell receptor beta chains were read from a single sample in a study of T cells in Graves' hyperthyroidism and ophthalmopathy. TCRdb passed the multiplex PCR reads through MiXCR, listing each CDR3 protein once. Of around 350,000 distinct CDR3 sequences in the sample, 19% are singletons; the top ten hold 3.5% to 4%. Material for sequencing was blood. These receptors came from a young woman with Graves' hyperthyroidism. Each CDR3 is given with its conserved first and last residue. A D gene is named only where the DNA matches it firmly. Size is stated for part of the rows, as once, few or many counts, or as a class when the clone is expanded.

V: TRBV2; D: NA; J: TRBJ2-5; size: few; DNA: TGTGCCAGCAGTGAGTTAATCCCGACCCAGTACTTC; CDR3: CASSELIPTQYF
V: TRBV5-1; D: NA; J: TRBJ1-1; size: many; DNA: TGCGCCAGCAGCTTGGCCTCAGGTCGCTTGAATGAAGCTTTCTTT; CDR3: CASSLASGRLNEAFF
V: TRBV5-1; D: NA; J: TRBJ1-3; size: many; DNA: TGCGCCAGCAGCGTGGGGGATGCTGGAAACACCATATATTTT; CDR3: CASSVGDAGNTIYF
V: TRBV24-1; D: TRBD1; J: TRBJ2-5; size: NA; DNA: TGTGCCACCAGTGACCCGGGACAGGGGTCCGAGACCCAGTACTTC; CDR3: CATSDPGQGSETQYF
V: TRBV15; D: TRBD1; J: TRBJ1-5; size: many; DNA: TGTGCCACCAGCCGACGACAGGGTAGGAATCAGCCCCAGCATTTT; CDR3: CATSRRQGRNQPQHF
V: TRBV6-2/TRBV6-3; D: NA; J: TRBJ1-2; size: NA; DNA: TGTGCCAGCAGTTACGGACAGCAATATGGCTACACCTTC; CDR3: CASSYGQQYGYTF
V: TRBV11-2; D: NA; J: TRBJ2-2; size: NA; DNA: TGTGCCAGCAGCTTAGGGGACAACACCGGGGAGCTGTTTTTT; CDR3: CASSLGDNTGELFF
V: TRBV12-3/TRBV12-4; D: NA; J: TRBJ2-7; size: many; DNA: TGTGCCAGCCGACCCGACTCAGACTACGAGCAGTACTTC; CDR3: CASRPDSDYEQYF
V: TRBV7-8; D: NA; J: TRBJ2-2; size: many; DNA: TGTGCCAGCAGCCCCACAGGGTCGAACACCGGGGAGCTGTTTTTT; CDR3: CASSPTGSNTGELFF
V: TRBV25-1; D: NA; J: TRBJ1-2; size: NA; DNA: TGTGCCAGCAGTGAAAACAGCGGGATGGGGGATGGCTACACCTTC; CDR3: CASSENSGMGDGYTF
V: TRBV12-3/TRBV12-4; D: NA; J: TRBJ1-1; size: many; DNA: TGTGCCAGCAGTTTCTCGGGACTTAGGAACACTGAAGCTTTCTTT; CDR3: CASSFSGLRNTEAFF
V: TRBV12-3/TRBV12-4; D: NA; J: TRBJ1-1; size: many; DNA: TGTGCCAGCAGGGACTATTGGGGGCTCGAGAACACTGAAGCTTTCTTT; CDR3: CASRDYWGLENTEAFF
V: TRBV6-1; D: NA; J: TRBJ2-7; size: many; DNA: TGTGCCAGCAGACATAGTTTTCAGGATCCCTACGAGCAGTACTTC; CDR3: CASRHSFQDPYEQYF
V: TRBV30; D: TRBD2; J: TRBJ2-7; size: many; DNA: TGTGCCCTGTGGGGGGGACCAATCTACGAGCAGTACTTC; CDR3: CALWGGPIYEQYF
V: TRBV12-3/TRBV12-4; D: NA; J: TRBJ2-2; size: many; DNA: TGTGCCAGCAGTCCGGGTTCGGGGACCGGGGAGCTGTTTTTT; CDR3: CASSPGSGTGELFF
V: TRBV5-1; D: NA; J: TRBJ2-5; size: many; DNA: TGCGCCAGCAGCTCGGGACTTATGAAAGAGACCCAGTACTTC; CDR3: CASSSGLMKETQYF
V: TRBV11-2; D: NA; J: TRBJ1-1; size: many; DNA: TGTGCCAGCAGACACACCTCCCGCGCGGGGGGAAGGTCTGAAGCTTTCTTT; CDR3: CASRHTSRAGGRSEAFF
V: TRBV2; D: NA; J: TRBJ2-7; size: many; DNA: TGTGCCCAAAGGAGGACTTCTACCTACGAGCAGTACTTC; CDR3: CAQRRTSTYEQYF
V: TRBV6-2/TRBV6-3; D: NA; J: TRBJ2-7; size: many; DNA: TGTGCCAGCAGTTACAGGTCCGTTACCTCCTACGAGCAGTACTTC; CDR3: CASSYRSVTSYEQYF
V: TRBV4-2; D: NA; J: TRBJ1-1; size: many; DNA: TGTGCCAGCAGCCAAGAAGGGGCTTTCACTGAAGCTTTCTTT; CDR3: CASSQEGAFTEAFF
V: TRBV28; D: NA; J: TRBJ1-2; size: many; DNA: TGTGCCAGCAGCAAAATACAGGGACCCTTGGGAGGCTACACCTTC; CDR3: CASSKIQGPLGGYTF
V: TRBV4-1; D: NA; J: TRBJ2-5; size: many; DNA: TGCGCCAGCAGCCAACTTCCAGCAGGGCCTGCCGAGACCCAGTACTTC; CDR3: CASSQLPAGPAETQYF